This is a list of T cell receptor beta chains from one sample in a study of T cell changes during pregnancy in multiple sclerosis. The table came from immunoSEQ multiplex PCR; TCRdb's copy has only in-frame clones and leaves some out. The data show under 95,000 clones, over 85% seen once. This sample comprised peripheral blood, obtained in the second trimester of pregnancy. The source of these receptors is a female donor in good health, enrolled as a control in a pregnancy study. Both conserved end residues are part of each CDR3. Each record gives: V gene, D gene, J gene, clone size, CDR3 protein, CDR3 DNA. A D gene is named only where the DNA matches it firmly. Size values are once, few and many counts, or a class for expanded clones, and some rows have none.

TRBV7-9,TRBD2,TRBJ2-7,-,CASSLPQLAGDPYEQYF,TGTGCCAGCAGCCTACCCCAACTAGCGGGGGACCCCTACGAGCAGTACTTC
TRBV2,-,TRBJ2-1,-,CASVPEDNEQFF,TGTGCCAGCGTGCCAGAAGACAATGAGCAGTTCTTC
TRBV9,TRBD2,TRBJ2-1,-,CASSAGLSYNEQFF,TGTGCCAGCAGCGCGGGACTAAGCTACAATGAGCAGTTCTTC
TRBV2,-,TRBJ2-7,-,CASRGEIQGSYEQYF,TGTGCCAGCAGGGGGGAAATACAGGGCTCCTACGAGCAGTACTTC
TRBV11-3,TRBD1,TRBJ1-1,once,CASSLDGQGFTEAFF,TGTGCCAGCAGCTTAGACGGACAGGGATTCACTGAAGCTTTCTTT
TRBV7-8,TRBD1,TRBJ1-3,-,CASSPHRGNDRSGNTIYF,TGTGCCAGCAGCCCACACAGGGGGAATGATCGGTCGGGAAACACCATATATTTT
TRBV9,-,TRBJ1-5,-,CASSVEGELFRTDQPQHF,TGTGCCAGCAGCGTAGAAGGGGAATTGTTCAGGACCGATCAGCCCCAGCATTTT
TRBV15,-,TRBJ1-2,-,CATSRDPTDYGYTF,TGTGCCACCAGCAGAGATCCCACAGACTATGGCTACACCTTC
TRBV14,-,TRBJ2-7,once,CASSNRTPGVYEQYF,TGTGCCAGCAGCAACCGGACCCCAGGGGTATACGAGCAGTACTTC
TRBV4-2,-,TRBJ2-1,once,CASSLVGGGGGSKQFF,TGTGCCAGCAGCCTGGTAGGAGGGGGGGGCGGATCTAAGCAGTTCTTC